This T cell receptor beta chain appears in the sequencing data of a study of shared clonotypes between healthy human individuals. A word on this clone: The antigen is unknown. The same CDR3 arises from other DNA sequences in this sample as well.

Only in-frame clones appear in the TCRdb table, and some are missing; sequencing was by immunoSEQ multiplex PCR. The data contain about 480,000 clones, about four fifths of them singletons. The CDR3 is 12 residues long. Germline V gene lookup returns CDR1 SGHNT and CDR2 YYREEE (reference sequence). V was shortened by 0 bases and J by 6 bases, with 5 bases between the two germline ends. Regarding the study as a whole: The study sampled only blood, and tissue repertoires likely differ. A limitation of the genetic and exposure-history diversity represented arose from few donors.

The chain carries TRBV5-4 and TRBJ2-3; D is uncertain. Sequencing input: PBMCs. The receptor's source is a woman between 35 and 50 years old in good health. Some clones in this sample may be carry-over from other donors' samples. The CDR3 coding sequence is TGTGCCAGCAGCTTGGGCAGGGATACGCAGTATTTT. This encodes CASSLGRDTQYF.